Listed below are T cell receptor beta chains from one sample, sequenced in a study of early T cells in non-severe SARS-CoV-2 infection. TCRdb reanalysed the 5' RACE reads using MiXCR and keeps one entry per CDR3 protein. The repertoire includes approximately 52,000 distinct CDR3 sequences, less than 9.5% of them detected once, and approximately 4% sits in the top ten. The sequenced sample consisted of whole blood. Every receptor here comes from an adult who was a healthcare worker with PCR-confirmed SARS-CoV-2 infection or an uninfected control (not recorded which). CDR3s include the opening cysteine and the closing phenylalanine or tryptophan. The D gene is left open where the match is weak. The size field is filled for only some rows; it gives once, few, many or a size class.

TGTGCCAGCAAGAGTGTGGCCATAGCGCAGTATTTT	CASKSVAIAQYF	.	TRBJ2-3	TRBV2	.
TGTGCCAGCAGTTATTTCCCCTCGGACAGGGGATTCTCCTACAATGAGCAGTTCTTC	CASSYFPSDRGFSYNEQFF	.	TRBJ2-1	TRBV6-5	TRBD1
TGTGCCAGCAGCTTCGCGTCAGGGGGTCAAGACGAGCAGTACTTC	CASSFASGGQDEQYF	few	TRBJ2-7	TRBV11-1	TRBD1
TGCAGCGTCAGCACACTCCTCGCCTACAATGAGCAGTTCTTC	CSVSTLLAYNEQFF	many	TRBJ2-1	TRBV29-1	.
TGTGCCAGCAGTCCAAACTCAGGGTTCGGCAAAAACATTCAGTACTTC	CASSPNSGFGKNIQYF	few	TRBJ2-4	TRBV28	.
TGTGCCATCAGACGGGACAGAACCTACGAGCAGTACTTC	CAIRRDRTYEQYF	few	TRBJ2-7	TRBV10-3	TRBD1
TGTGCCAGCAGCACAAGGGTGAACACTGAAGCTTTCTTT	CASSTRVNTEAFF	many	TRBJ1-1	TRBV11-2	.
TGTGCCAGCTCGCCCAGTGGATATAATTCACCCCTCCACTTT	CASSPSGYNSPLHF	many	TRBJ1-6	TRBV18	.
TGTGCCTCCTCGGACAGCCTCGGGACCCAGTACTTC	CASSDSLGTQYF	.	TRBJ2-5	TRBV10-3	.
TGTGCCAGCTCACCCAAGGACAGGAACTACGAGCAGTACTTC	CASSPKDRNYEQYF	many	TRBJ2-7	TRBV18	TRBD1
TGTGCCAGCAGCGCCGGGATTTTCAGCTCCTACGAGCAGTACTTC	CASSAGIFSSYEQYF	few	TRBJ2-7	TRBV11-2	.
TGTGCCATCAGGGCAAATACTAGCCGGGTGGAGACCCAGTACTTC	CAIRANTSRVETQYF	.	TRBJ2-5	TRBV10-3	.
TGTGCCAGCAGTTACGGGACAGAGGATGCCAAAAACATTCAGTACTTC	CASSYGTEDAKNIQYF	.	TRBJ2-4	TRBV6-5	TRBD1
TGCAGTGCTAGAGGGAACACTGAAGCTTTCTTT	CSARGNTEAFF	many	TRBJ1-1	TRBV20-1	.
TGTGCCAGCAGTCCGGGACAGCGGGGTCTCAATCAGCCCCAGCATTTT	CASSPGQRGLNQPQHF	.	TRBJ1-5	TRBV6-2/TRBV6-3	TRBD1
TGCGCCAGCAGCTGGGGACACGGCCACACTGAAGCTTTCTTT	CASSWGHGHTEAFF	few	TRBJ1-1	TRBV5-1	.
TGTGCCAGCAGCCCGGGGACTAGCGACTGCTACGAGCAGTACTTC	CASSPGTSDCYEQYF	.	TRBJ2-7	TRBV7-9	TRBD2
TGCAGTGCTAGAAGCTTCCGGGCCGTAGCCCTTTCTTACAATGGGCAGTTCTTC	CSARSFRAVALSYNGQFF	.	TRBJ2-1	TRBV20-1	.
TGTGCCAGTGGACGGGGCGATACGCAGTATTTT	CASGRGDTQYF	many	TRBJ2-3	TRBV12-3/TRBV12-4	.
TGTGCCAGCAGCCAAGGACAGTTCACAGATACGCAGTATTTT	CASSQGQFTDTQYF	.	TRBJ2-3	TRBV3-1	.
TGTGCCAGCAGCAGAGGGACAGGGGGCCGTTACTATGGCTACACCTTC	CASSRGTGGRYYGYTF	.	TRBJ1-2	TRBV7-8	TRBD1
TGTGCCAGCAGCACAGATACGCAGTATTTT	CASSTDTQYF	.	TRBJ2-3	TRBV2	.
TGTGCCAGCAGCCAAGCCCGGACCGGGGGGTATGGCTACACCTTC	CASSQARTGGYGYTF	few	TRBJ1-2	TRBV4-2	.
TGTGCCAGCAGTCCAAACGCCCGACAGGGTCAGCAGTACTTC	CASSPNARQGQQYF	.	TRBJ2-7	TRBV2	TRBD1
TGTGCCAGCAGTTTATCGGGACTAGCGGGGTCCTACGAGCAGTACTTC	CASSLSGLAGSYEQYF	many	TRBJ2-7	TRBV12-3/TRBV12-4	TRBD2
TGTGCCAGCAGCTCCACTAGCGCCTATGAGCAGTTCTTC	CASSSTSAYEQFF	.	TRBJ2-1	TRBV7-6	TRBD2
TGCAGTGCCAATCCAGGGATGTTTGGCTACACCTTC	CSANPGMFGYTF	few	TRBJ1-2	TRBV20-1	.
TGTGCCAGCAGCGTAGGGGCCGGGACAGGGGATGGCTACACCTTC	CASSVGAGTGDGYTF	few	TRBJ1-2	TRBV9	TRBD1